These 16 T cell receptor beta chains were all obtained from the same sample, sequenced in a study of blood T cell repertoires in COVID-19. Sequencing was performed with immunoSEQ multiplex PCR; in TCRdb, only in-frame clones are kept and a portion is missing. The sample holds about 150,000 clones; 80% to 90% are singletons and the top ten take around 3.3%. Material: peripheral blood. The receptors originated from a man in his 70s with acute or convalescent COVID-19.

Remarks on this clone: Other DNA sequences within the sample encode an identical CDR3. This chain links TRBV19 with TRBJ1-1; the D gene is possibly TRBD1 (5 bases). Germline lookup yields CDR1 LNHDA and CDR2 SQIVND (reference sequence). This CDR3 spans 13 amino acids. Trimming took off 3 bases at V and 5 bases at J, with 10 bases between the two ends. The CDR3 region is CASSIDGGTEAFF. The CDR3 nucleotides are TGTGCCAGTAGTATTGATGGGGGGACTGAAGCTTTCTTT.

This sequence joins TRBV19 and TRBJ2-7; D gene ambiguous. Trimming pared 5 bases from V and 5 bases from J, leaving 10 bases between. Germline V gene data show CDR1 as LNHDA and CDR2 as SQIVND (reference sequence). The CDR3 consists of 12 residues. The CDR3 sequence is CASSHLGNEQYF. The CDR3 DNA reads TGTGCCAGTAGTCACCTGGGCAACGAGCAGTACTTC. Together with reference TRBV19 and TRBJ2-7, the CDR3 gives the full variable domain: DGGITQSPKYLFRKEGQNVTLSCEQNLNHDAMYWYRQDPGQGLRLIYYSQIVNDFQKGDIAEGYSVSREKKESFPLTVTSAQKNPTAFYLCASSHLGNEQYFGPGTRLTVT.

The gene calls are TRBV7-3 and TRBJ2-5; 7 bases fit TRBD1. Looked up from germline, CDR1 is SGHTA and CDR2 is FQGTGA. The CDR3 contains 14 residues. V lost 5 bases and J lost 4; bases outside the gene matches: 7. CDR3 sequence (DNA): TGTGCCAGCAGCCCGACAGGGAACGCAGAGACCCAGTACTTC. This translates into CASSPTGNAETQYF.

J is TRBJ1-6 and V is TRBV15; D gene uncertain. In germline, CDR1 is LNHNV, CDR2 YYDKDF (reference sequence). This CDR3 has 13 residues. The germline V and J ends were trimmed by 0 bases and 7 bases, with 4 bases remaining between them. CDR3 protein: CATSRDVNSPLHF. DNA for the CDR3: TGTGCCACCAGCAGAGACGTGAATTCACCCCTCCACTTT. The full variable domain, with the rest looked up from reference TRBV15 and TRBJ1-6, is DAMVIQNPRYQVTQFGKPVTLSCSQTLNHNVMYWYQQKSSQAPKLLFHYYDKDFNNEADTPDNFQSRRPNTSFCFLDIRSPGLGDTAMYLCATSRDVNSPLHFGNGTRLTVT.

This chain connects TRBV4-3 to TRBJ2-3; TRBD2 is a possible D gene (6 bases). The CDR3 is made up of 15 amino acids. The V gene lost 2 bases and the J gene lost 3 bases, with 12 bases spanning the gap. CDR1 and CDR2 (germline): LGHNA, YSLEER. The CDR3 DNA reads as TGCGCCAGCAGCCAAACGGGAGTGGGGACAGATACGCAGTATTTT. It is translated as CASSQTGVGTDTQYF.

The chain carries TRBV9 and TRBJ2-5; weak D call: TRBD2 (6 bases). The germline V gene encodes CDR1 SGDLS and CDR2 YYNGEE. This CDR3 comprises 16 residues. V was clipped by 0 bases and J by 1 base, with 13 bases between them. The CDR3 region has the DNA TGTGCCAGCAGCGTAGCGGCGCGGGGAGGCCAAGAGACCCAGTACTTC. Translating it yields CASSVAARGGQETQYF.

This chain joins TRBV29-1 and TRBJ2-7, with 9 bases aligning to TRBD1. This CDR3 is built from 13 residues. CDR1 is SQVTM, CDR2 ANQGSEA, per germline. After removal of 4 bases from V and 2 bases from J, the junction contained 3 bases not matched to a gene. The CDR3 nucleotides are TGCAGCGTTGGGAGACAGGGGGCCTACGAGCAGTACTTC. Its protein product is CSVGRQGAYEQYF.

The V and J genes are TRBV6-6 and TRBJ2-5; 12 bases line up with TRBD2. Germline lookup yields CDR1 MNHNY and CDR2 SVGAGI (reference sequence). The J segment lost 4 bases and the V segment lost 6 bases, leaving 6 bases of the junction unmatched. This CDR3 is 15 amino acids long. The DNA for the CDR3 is TGTGCCAGCAGCGCTAGCGGGAGGGCTGGAGAGACCCAGTACTTC. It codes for CASSASGRAGETQYF.

The CDR3 loop is CASSTDEGTSEKLFF. The DNA of the CDR3 is TGCGCCAGCAGCACAGATGAGGGCACGAGTGAAAAACTGTTTTTT. The chain combines TRBV5-1 with TRBJ1-4; no firm D call. The CDR3 runs to 15 residues. V was pared by 4 bases and J by 7 bases, with 17 bases between. Germline CDR1 SGHRS, CDR2 YFSETQ.

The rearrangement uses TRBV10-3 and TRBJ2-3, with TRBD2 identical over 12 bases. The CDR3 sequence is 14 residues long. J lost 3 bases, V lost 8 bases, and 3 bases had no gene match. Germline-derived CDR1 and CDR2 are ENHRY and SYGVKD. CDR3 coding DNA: TGTGCCATCGGAACTAGCGGGAGGACAGATACGCAGTATTTT. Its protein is CAIGTSGRTDTQYF.

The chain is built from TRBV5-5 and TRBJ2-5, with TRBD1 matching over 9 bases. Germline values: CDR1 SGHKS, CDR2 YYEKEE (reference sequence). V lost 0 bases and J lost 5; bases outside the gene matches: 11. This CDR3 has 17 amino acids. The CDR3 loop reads CASSLEAGTGMTETQYF. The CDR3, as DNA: TGTGCCAGCAGCTTGGAAGCCGGGACAGGGATGACGGAGACCCAGTACTTC.

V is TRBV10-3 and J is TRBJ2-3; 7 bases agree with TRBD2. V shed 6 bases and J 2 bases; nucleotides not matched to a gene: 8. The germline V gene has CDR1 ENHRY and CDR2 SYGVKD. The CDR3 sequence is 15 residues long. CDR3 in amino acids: CAIRKSLAVTDTQYF. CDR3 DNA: TGTGCCATCAGGAAATCCCTAGCGGTCACAGATACGCAGTATTTT.

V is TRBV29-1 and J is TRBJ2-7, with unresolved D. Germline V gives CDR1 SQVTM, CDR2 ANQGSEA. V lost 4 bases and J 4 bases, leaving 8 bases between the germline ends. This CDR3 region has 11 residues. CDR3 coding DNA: TGCAGCGTTGGTAGCTCGTACGAGCAGTACTTC. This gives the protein CSVGSSYEQYF.

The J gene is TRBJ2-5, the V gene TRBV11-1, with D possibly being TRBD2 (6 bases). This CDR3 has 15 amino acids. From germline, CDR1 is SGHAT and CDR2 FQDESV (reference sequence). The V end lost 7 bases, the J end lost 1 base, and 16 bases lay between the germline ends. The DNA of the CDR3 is TGTGCCAGCAAGTCAGTGGGACTGATCCAAGAGACCCAGTACTTC. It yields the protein CASKSVGLIQETQYF.

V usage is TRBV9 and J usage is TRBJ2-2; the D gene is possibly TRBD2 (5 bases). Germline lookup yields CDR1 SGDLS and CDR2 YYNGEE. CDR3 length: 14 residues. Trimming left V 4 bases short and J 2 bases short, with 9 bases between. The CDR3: CASSTGFNTGELFF. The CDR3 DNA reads TGTGCCAGCAGCACGGGATTTAACACCGGGGAGCTGTTTTTT.

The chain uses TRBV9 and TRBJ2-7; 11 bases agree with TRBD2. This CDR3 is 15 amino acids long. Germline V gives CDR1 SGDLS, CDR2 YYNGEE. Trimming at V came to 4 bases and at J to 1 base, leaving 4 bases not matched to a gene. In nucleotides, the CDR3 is TGTGCCAGCAGCTTCGGGACTAGCGGATCCTACGAGCAGTACTTC. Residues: CASSFGTSGSYEQYF. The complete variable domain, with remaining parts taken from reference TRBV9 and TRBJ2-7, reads DSGVTQTPKHLITATGQRVTLRCSPRSGDLSVYWYQQSLDQGLQFLIQYYNGEERAKGNILERFSAQQFPDLHSELNLSSLELGDSALYFCASSFGTSGSYEQYFGPGTRLTVT.